A single sample is the source of the 10 T cell receptor beta chains below, sequenced in a study of neoadjuvant anti-PD-1 for oral cavity cancer. TCRdb keeps only in-frame clones here, not all; method: immunoSEQ multiplex PCR. The sample lists about 9,300 clones, more than 60% occurring once. Time point: after neoadjuvant nivolumab, at surgical resection. Sequences were derived from PBMCs, sampled after nivolumab (anti-PD-1) treatment. Receptor source: a person aged 35-79 years with oral cavity squamous cell carcinoma.

This chain uses TRBV11-2 with TRBJ2-7, with a tentative D call TRBD2 (7 bases). CDR3 size: 13 residues. Germline CDR1 SGHAT, CDR2 FQNNGV. V was cut by 1 base and J by 7 bases, with 11 bases left in between. CDR3 residues: CASSLAGGREQYF. The CDR3 DNA sequence: TGTGCCAGCAGCTTAGCGGGGGGCAGGGAGCAGTACTTC. The variable domain in full, completed from reference TRBV11-2 and TRBJ2-7, reads EAGVAQSPRYKIIEKRQSVAFWCNPISGHATLYWYQQILGQGPKLLIQFQNNGVVDDSQLPKDRFSAERLKGVDSTLKIQPAKLEDSAVYLCASSLAGGREQYFGPGTRLTVT.

This clone has only a few counts. The V call is TRBV19, the J call TRBJ2-6; a possible D gene is TRBD2 (5 bases). V lost 7 bases to trimming and J lost 1 base, with 14 bases between them. The CDR3 spans 16 residues. In germline, CDR1 is LNHDA, CDR2 SQIVND (reference sequence). The CDR3 nucleotides read TGTGCCAGTACTCCTCGTCGGGGATCTGGGGCCAACGTCCTGACTTTC. Translating gives CASTPRRGSGANVLTF.

The gene calls are TRBV18 and TRBJ2-2; D is ambiguous. Between the trimmed V and J ends, which lost 0 bases and 8 bases, there was a span of 10 bases. The germline CDR1 and CDR2 sequences are KGHSH and LQKENI. The CDR3 covers 14 residues. CDR3: CASSPPLQRGELFF. CDR3 bases: TGTGCCAGCTCACCACCGTTGCAAAGGGGGGAGCTGTTTTTT.

This rearrangement joins TRBV28 to TRBJ2-5; either TRBD1 or TRBD2 may fit D (5 bases each). V gave up 3 bases and J gave up 4 bases, with 15 bases separating them. Germline-derived CDR1 and CDR2 are MDHEN and SYDVKM. The CDR3 loop spans 15 amino acids. CDR3 bases: TGTGCCAGCAGTTTTGCCAGGGACGGGCTAGAGACCCAGTACTTC. Its translation: CASSFARDGLETQYF.

The chain couples TRBV27 to TRBJ1-6; D is ambiguous. V lost 2 bases, J lost 0 bases, and 5 bases lay in between. Germline CDR1 reads MNHEY; CDR2 reads SMNVEV (reference sequence). CDR3 length: 15 amino acids. CDR3 sequence (DNA): TGTGCCAGCAGTTTAGAGGGCTCCTATAATTCACCCCTCCACTTT. Translating it yields CASSLEGSYNSPLHF.

Here the CDR3 reads CASSLLGQGAGYGYTF. CDR3 sequence (DNA): TGTGCCAGCAGCTTGTTGGGACAGGGAGCCGGCTATGGCTACACCTTC. This sequence joins TRBV5-6 and TRBJ1-2; the match to TRBD1 covers 9 bases. The ends lost 1 base at V and 4 bases at J; junction bases unmatched: 8. The germline gives CDR1 SGHDT, CDR2 YYEEEE. The length of the CDR3 is 16 residues.

The chain recombines TRBV5-1 with TRBJ1-3, with a possible D match to TRBD1 (6 bases). Per the germline V gene, CDR1 is SGHRS and CDR2 is YFSETQ. V gave up 0 bases and J gave up 0 bases, with 16 bases separating them. The CDR3 loop spans 18 amino acids. The CDR3 bases are TGCGCCAGCAGCTTGGTGGCGGGGGCGACCACCTCTGGAAACACCATATATTTT. It yields the protein CASSLVAGATTSGNTIYF.

The CDR3 bases are TGTGCCAGCAGCTTGGCCGCGGGGGGGCCCGCAACTAATGAAAAACTGTTTTTT. Translated: CASSLAAGGPATNEKLFF. V usage is TRBV5-5 and J usage is TRBJ1-4, with D maybe TRBD1 (6 bases). The CDR3 has 18 amino acids. Trimming removed 0 bases from V and 0 bases from J, with 15 bases in between. The germline CDR1 and CDR2 sequences are SGHKS and YYEKEE (reference sequence).

The chain recombines TRBV6-4 with TRBJ2-1; 7 bases fit TRBD1. The CDR3 spans 15 residues. V was clipped by 3 bases and J by 7 bases; unmatched bases: 9. Germline V gives CDR1 MRHNA, CDR2 SNTAGT. The CDR3 loop is CASSEQEGGGNEQFF. Here the CDR3 DNA reads TGTGCCAGCAGTGAACAGGAAGGGGGCGGAAATGAGCAGTTCTTC.

This chain links TRBV2 with TRBJ1-6; no clear D gene. The CDR3 is made up of 14 amino acids. Germline-derived CDR1 and CDR2 are SNHLY and FYNNEI. V was clipped by 6 bases and J by 6 bases, with 12 bases between them. The CDR3 protein is CASRSEPPNSPLHF. CDR3 nucleotides: TGTGCCAGCAGATCCGAACCCCCTAATTCACCCCTCCACTTT.